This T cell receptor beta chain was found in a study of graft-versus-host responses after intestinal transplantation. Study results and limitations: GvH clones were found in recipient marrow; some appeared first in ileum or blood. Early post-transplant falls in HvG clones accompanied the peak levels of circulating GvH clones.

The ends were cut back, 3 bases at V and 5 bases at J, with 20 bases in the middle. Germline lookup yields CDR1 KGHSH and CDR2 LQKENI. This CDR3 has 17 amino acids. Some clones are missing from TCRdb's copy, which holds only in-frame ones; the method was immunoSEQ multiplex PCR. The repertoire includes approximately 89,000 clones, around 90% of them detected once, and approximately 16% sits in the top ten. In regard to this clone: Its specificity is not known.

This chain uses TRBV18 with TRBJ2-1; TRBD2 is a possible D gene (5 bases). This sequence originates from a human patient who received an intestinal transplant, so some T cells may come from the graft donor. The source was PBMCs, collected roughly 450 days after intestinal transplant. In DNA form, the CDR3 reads TGTGCCAGCTCACCGGCATGGTATTTCGGGGAGAACAATGAGCAGTTCTTC. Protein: CASSPAWYFGENNEQFF.